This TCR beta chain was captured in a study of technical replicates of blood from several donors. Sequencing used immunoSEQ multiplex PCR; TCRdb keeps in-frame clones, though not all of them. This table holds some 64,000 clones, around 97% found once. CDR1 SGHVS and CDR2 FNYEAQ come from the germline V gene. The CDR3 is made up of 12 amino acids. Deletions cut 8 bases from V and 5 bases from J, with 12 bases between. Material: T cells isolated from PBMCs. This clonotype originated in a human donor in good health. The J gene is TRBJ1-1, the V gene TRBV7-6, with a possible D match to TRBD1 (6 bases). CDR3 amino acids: CASGQKGTEAFF. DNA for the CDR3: TGTGCCAGCGGACAGAAGGGGACTGAAGCTTTCTTT.